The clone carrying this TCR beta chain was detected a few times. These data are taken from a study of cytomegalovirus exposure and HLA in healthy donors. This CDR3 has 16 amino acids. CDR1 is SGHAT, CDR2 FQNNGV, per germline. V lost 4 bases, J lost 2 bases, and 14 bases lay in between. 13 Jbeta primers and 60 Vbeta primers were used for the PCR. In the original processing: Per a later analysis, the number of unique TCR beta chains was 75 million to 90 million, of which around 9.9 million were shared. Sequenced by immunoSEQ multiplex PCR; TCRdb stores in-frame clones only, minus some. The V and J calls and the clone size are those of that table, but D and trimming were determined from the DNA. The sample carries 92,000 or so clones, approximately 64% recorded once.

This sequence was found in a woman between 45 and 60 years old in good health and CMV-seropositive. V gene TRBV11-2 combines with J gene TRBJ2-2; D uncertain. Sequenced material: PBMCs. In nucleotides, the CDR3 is TGTGCCAGCAGCTCGCCCCAGGCCGCAAACACCGGGGAGCTGTTTTTT. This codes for CASSSPQAANTGELFF.